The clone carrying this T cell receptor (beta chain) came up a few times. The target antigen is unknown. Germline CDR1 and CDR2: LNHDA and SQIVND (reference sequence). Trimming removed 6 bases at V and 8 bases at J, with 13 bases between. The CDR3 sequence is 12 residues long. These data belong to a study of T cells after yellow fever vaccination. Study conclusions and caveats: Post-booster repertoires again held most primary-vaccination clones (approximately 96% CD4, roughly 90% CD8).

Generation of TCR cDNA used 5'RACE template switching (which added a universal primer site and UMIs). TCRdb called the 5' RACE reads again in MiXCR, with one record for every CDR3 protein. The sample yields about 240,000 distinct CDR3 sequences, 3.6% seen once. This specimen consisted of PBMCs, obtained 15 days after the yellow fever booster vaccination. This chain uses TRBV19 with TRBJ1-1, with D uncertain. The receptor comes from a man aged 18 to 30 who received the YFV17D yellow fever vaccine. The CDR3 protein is CASRSPAFEAFF. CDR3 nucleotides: TGTGCCAGTAGGTCGCCAGCTTTCGAAGCTTTCTTT.